The 14 T cell receptor beta chains below were found in one sample sequenced in a study of Graves' ophthalmopathy and Graves' hyperthyroidism. CDR3 regions of TCR beta were amplified from RNA transcripts. First-round RT-PCR relied on HTBI primers, and a second-round multiplex PCR came next. TCRdb used MiXCR to reprocess the multiplex PCR reads, holding one entry per CDR3 protein. Of 220,000 or so distinct CDR3 sequences listed, roughly 21% are singletons. What was sequenced was peripheral blood. These receptors were obtained from a woman aged 45 to 65 with Graves' ophthalmopathy.

This clonotype was observed at least ten times. The chain recombines TRBV24-1 with TRBJ2-7; TRBD1 matches at 8 bases. The CDR3 has 15 residues. V lost 3 bases to trimming and J lost 3 bases; unmatched junction nucleotides: 6. Germline V lookup: CDR1 KGHDR, CDR2 SFDVKD. CDR3 DNA sequence: TGTGCCACCAGTGATGGACAGGGCGGTAACTACGAGCAGTACTTC. Its protein product is CATSDGQGGNYEQYF.

This clonotype was seen at least ten times. The chain has TRBV6-1 and TRBJ2-7, with a possible D match to TRBD2 (5 bases). V lost 1 base and J lost 3, with 10 bases in between. The CDR3 covers 14 residues. Per the germline V gene, CDR1 is MNHNS and CDR2 is SASEGT. CDR3 DNA sequence: TGTGCCAGCAGTGAAGGTGGAGGCCACTACGAGCAGTACTTC. Encoded protein: CASSEGGGHYEQYF.

The table lists this clonotype with many counts. J is TRBJ1-5 and V is TRBV19; 7 bases fit TRBD1. Trimming cost V 5 bases and J 6 bases; bases outside gene matches: 4. Germline CDR1 and CDR2: LNHDA and SQIVND (reference sequence). The CDR3 totals 13 residues. The CDR3 region has the DNA TGTGCCAGTAGTGGGACAGTGGGTCAGCCCCAGCATTTT. It encodes CASSGTVGQPQHF.

The rearrangement links TRBV6-1 to TRBJ1-5, with D unresolved. V lost 8 bases and J lost 4, with 3 bases in between. CDR3 length equals 10 residues. Germline CDR1 MNHNS, CDR2 SASEGT. Here the CDR3 DNA reads TGTGCCAGCGGGAATCAGCCCCAGCATTTT. Translation: CASGNQPQHF.

This rearrangement joins TRBV20-1 to TRBJ1-5; no definite D call. V lost 3 bases and J lost 5, with 11 bases in between. The CDR3 loop spans 13 amino acids. Germline CDR1 reads DFQATT; CDR2 reads SNEGSKA (reference sequence). CDR3 amino acids: CSASGHRDQPQHF. For the CDR3, the DNA is TGCAGTGCTAGTGGGCACAGAGATCAGCCCCAGCATTTT.

This clonotype was detected ten times or more. The chain carries TRBV12-3 or TRBV12-4 and TRBJ2-7; D perhaps matches TRBD1 (5 bases). The CDR3 is 13 residues long. Between the trimmed V and J ends, which lost 6 bases and 6 bases, there was a span of 15 bases. The CDR3 here is CASRVQGGPEQYF. The CDR3 DNA reads as TGTGCCAGCAGGGTCCAGGGTGGGCCCGAGCAGTACTTC.

This clonotype was seen repeatedly, ten times or more. A much larger clone sits a single nucleotide away, making a read error possible. The V and J genes are TRBV6-1 and TRBJ2-5, with 9 bases identical to TRBD2. The germline CDR1 and CDR2 sequences are MNHNS and SASEGT. CDR3 size: 14 residues. After removal of 8 bases from V and 2 bases from J, the junction contained 6 bases not matched to a gene. DNA for the CDR3: TGTGCCAGCGGTCCGACTAGCGGACAAGAGACCCAGTACTTC. This codes for CASGPTSGQETQYF.

Concerning this clonotype itself: Just one base apart from a much larger clone, this may be a read error. The chain is built from TRBV4-1 and TRBJ2-4; D gene ambiguous. There are 13 residues in the CDR3. The germline V gene encodes CDR1 MGHRA and CDR2 YSYEKL. CDR3: CASKDHWADIQHF. The CDR3 region has the DNA TGCGCCAGCAAGGATCATTGGGCAGACATTCAGCACTTC.

This clonotype was seen repeatedly, ten times or more. The rearrangement links TRBV5-5 to TRBJ1-1; weak D call: TRBD1 (5 bases). The CDR3 loop spans 14 amino acids. Germline CDR1 reads SGHKS; CDR2 reads YYEKEE (reference sequence). V was shortened by 2 bases and J by 2 bases, with 10 bases between the two germline ends. This CDR3 is CASSFSRANTEAFF. The CDR3 region has the DNA TGTGCCAGCAGCTTTAGCAGGGCCAACACTGAAGCTTTCTTT.

This clonotype was observed many times. The V call is TRBV28, the J call TRBJ2-7; the D gene is possibly TRBD2 (6 bases). The CDR3 is 16 amino acids. Germline V gives CDR1 MDHEN, CDR2 SYDVKM. Deletions cut 3 bases from V and 0 bases from J, with 15 bases between. CDR3 sequence: CASSFAGSASSYEQYF. CDR3 bases: TGTGCCAGCAGTTTTGCCGGGAGCGCAAGCTCCTACGAGCAGTACTTC.

The chain employs TRBV6-1 and TRBJ1-1, with D unresolved. The germline V gene encodes CDR1 MNHNS and CDR2 SASEGT. Trimming removed 7 bases from V and 3 bases from J, with 12 bases in between. The CDR3 totals 13 residues. The CDR3 region is CASKGFGDTEAFF. In DNA, the CDR3 is TGTGCCAGCAAAGGGTTCGGGGACACTGAAGCTTTCTTT.

The chain links TRBV6-2 or TRBV6-3 to TRBJ2-6; 14 bases are shared with TRBD2. CDR1 MNHEY and CDR2 SVGEGT come from the germline V gene. CDR3 size: 18 residues. V was pared by 5 bases and J by 2 bases, with 5 bases of the junction left unmatched. This CDR3 is CASSRGLAGVTGANVLTF. The CDR3 coding sequence is TGTGCCAGCAGTAGGGGACTAGCGGGAGTCACTGGGGCCAACGTCCTGACTTTC.

Ten or more counts support this clonotype. The chain combines TRBV5-1 with TRBJ2-7, with a tentative D call TRBD2 (5 bases). The germline CDR1 and CDR2 sequences are SGHRS and YFSETQ. The CDR3 spans 12 residues. V was cut by 4 bases and J by 6 bases, with 11 bases left in between. Here the CDR3 reads CASSTGVGEQYF. CDR3 in DNA: TGCGCCAGCAGCACCGGGGTAGGCGAGCAGTACTTC.

This clonotype was picked up many times. This chain uses TRBV6-5 with TRBJ1-5; no clear D gene. Germline V lookup: CDR1 MNHEY, CDR2 SVGAGI. Trimming pared 2 bases from V and 6 bases from J, leaving 8 bases between. The CDR3 length is 13 residues. The CDR3 bases are TGTGCCAGCAGTTACGGTGAACGTCAGCCCCAGCATTTT. Translated, it gives CASSYGERQPQHF.